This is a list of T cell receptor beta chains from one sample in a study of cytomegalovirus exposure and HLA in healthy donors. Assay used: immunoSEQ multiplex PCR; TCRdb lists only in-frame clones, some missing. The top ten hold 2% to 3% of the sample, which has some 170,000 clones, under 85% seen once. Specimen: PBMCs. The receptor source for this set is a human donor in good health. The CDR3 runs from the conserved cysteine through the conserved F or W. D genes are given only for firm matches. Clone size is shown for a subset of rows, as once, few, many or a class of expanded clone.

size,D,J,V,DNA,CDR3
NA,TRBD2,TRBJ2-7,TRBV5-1,TGCGCCAGCAGCTTGGGAGCGGGGGTAGAGCAGTACTTC,CASSLGAGVEQYF
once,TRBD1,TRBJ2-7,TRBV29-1,TGCAGCGTTGATTCCGGACAGGGAAGCGAGCAGTACTTC,CSVDSGQGSEQYF
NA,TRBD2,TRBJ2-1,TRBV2,TGTGCCAGCGGGGGGCTAGCGGGGGCCGACAATGAGCAGTTCTTC,CASGGLAGADNEQFF
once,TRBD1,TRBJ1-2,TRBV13,TGTGCCAGCAGCCTCTCTCTTACAGGGGGCGGGAATGGCTACACCTTC,CASSLSLTGGGNGYTF
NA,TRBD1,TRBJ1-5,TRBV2,TGTGCCAGCAGGGGGGACAGGGGTTATCAGCCCCAGCATTTT,CASRGDRGYQPQHF
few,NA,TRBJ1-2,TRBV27,TGTGCCAGCAGTTTAACTCCCGGGGGGGGTAACTATGGCTACACCTTC,CASSLTPGGGNYGYTF
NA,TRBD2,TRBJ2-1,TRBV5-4,TGTGCCAGCAGCTTGGATTCAGCGGGGGGCCCCCAGTTCTTC,CASSLDSAGGPQFF
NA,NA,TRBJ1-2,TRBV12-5,TGTGCTAGTGGTTTCGGGAACTATGGCTACACCTTC,CASGFGNYGYTF
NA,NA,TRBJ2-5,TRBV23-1,TGCGCCAGCAGTCAGTGGGGACTGTTGCCCCAAGAGACCCAGTACTTC,CASSQWGLLPQETQYF
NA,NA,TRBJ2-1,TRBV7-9,TGTTCCAGCAGCCCCCGGGAGAACATACTTTACAATGAGCAGTTCTTC,CSSSPRENILYNEQFF
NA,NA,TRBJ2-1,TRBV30,TGTGCCTGGAGTGTAATCGGGAATCCCCTTTCCTACAATGAGCAGTTCTTC,CAWSVIGNPLSYNEQFF
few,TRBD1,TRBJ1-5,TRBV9,TGTGCCAGCAGCGTATTCCAGGGGGCGCAGGGCAATCAGCCCCAGCATTTT,CASSVFQGAQGNQPQHF
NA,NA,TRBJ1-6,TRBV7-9,TGTGCCAGCACCCCGGGAGGGTCACCCCTCCACTTT,CASTPGGSPLHF
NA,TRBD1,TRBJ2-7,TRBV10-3,TGTGCCATCAGTGAGGTGAACAGGGGTTTTCACCCAAACTACGAGCAGTACTTC,CAISEVNRGFHPNYEQYF
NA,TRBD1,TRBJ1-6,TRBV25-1,TGTGCCAGCAGTGCCCGACAGGGTCTCCTAATTGCCCCCCTCCACTTT,CASSARQGLLIAPLHF
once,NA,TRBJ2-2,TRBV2,TGTGCCAGCAGGGAGCCCCCGAACACCGGGGAGCTGTTTTTT,CASREPPNTGELFF
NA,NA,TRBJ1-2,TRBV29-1,TGCAGCGTTGAGGCAGGGTTTTTCTCTAACTATGGCTACACCTTC,CSVEAGFFSNYGYTF
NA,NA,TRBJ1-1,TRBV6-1,TGTGCCAGCAGTGAGCAACCGAAAGGGGGTACTGAAGCTTTCTTT,CASSEQPKGGTEAFF
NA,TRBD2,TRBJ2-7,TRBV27,TGTGCCAGCAGTTTGGGAGGCGGGAGCAACTACGAGCAGTACTTC,CASSLGGGSNYEQYF
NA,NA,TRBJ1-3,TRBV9,TGTGCCAGCACCCGCCAGGGGATCTCTGGAAACACCATATATTTT,CASTRQGISGNTIYF
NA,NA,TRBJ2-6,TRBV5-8,TGTGCCAGCAGCCAGACTCGGGCTGGGGCCAACGTCCTGACTTTC,CASSQTRAGANVLTF
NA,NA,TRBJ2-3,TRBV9,TGTGCCAGCAGCACGGTCCTCCCGGGGGCAGATACGCAGTATTTT,CASSTVLPGADTQYF
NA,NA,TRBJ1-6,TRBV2,TGTGCCAGCACCGGGGAGTTGGGATATAATTCACCCCTCCACTTT,CASTGELGYNSPLHF
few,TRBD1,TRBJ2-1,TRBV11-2,TGTGCCAGCAGCCCCCGGGACAGTAAATACAATGAGCAGTTCTTC,CASSPRDSKYNEQFF
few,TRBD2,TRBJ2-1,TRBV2,TGTGCCAGCAGTGATGGACTAGCTAGCTCCTACAATGAGCAGTTCTTC,CASSDGLASSYNEQFF
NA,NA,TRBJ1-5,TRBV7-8,TGTGCCAGCAGCTCAACAGGGAGGGTTAGCAATCAGCCCCAGCATTTT,CASSSTGRVSNQPQHF
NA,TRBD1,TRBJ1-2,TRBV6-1,TGTGCCAGCAGTGACCCTCAGGGACAGGGAGGGGTTAACTATGGCTACACCTTC,CASSDPQGQGGVNYGYTF
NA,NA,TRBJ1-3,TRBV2,TGTGCCAGCAGCCCTGACAGTCCCTCTGGAAACACCATATATTTT,CASSPDSPSGNTIYF
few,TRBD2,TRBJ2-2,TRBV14,TGTGCCAGCAGCCGGGGACTAAACACCGGGGAGCTGTTTTTT,CASSRGLNTGELFF
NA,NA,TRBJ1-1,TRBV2,TGTGCCAGCAGCGACGGGTGGAGCGTGAACACTGAAGCTTTCTTT,CASSDGWSVNTEAFF
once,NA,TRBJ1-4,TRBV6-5,TGTGCCAGCGGCGGCAGGGTCGGGACTAATGAAAAACTGTTTTTT,CASGGRVGTNEKLFF
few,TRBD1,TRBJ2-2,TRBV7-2,TGTGCCAGCAGCCCGGACAGGGCAACCCACACCGGGGAGCTGTTTTTT,CASSPDRATHTGELFF
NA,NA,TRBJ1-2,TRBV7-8,TGTGCCAGCAGCTTAGCGGCACAGGGCTATGGCTACACCTTC,CASSLAAQGYGYTF
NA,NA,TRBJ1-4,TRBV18,TGTGCCAGCTCACCTCCTTCCGAGATTAATGAAAAACTGTTTTTT,CASSPPSEINEKLFF
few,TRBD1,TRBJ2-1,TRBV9,TGTGCCAGCAGCTCAGGGGGAAGCAATGAGCAGTTCTTC,CASSSGGSNEQFF
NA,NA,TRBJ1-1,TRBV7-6,TGTGCCAGCAGCCCTCTAGCGGGGGAGAGGGACACTGAAGCTTTCTTT,CASSPLAGERDTEAFF
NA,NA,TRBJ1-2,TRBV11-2,TGTGCCAGCAGCTTAAAGGGTCGGGATCGCTCTGGTGGCTACACCTTC,CASSLKGRDRSGGYTF
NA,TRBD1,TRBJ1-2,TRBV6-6,TGTGCCAGCATCAAGGACAGGCGTTACTATGGCTACACCTTC,CASIKDRRYYGYTF
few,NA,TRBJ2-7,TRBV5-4,TGTGCCAGCAGCTTCGGGGCCTACGAGCAGTACTTC,CASSFGAYEQYF
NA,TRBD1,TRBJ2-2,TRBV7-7,TGCGCTAGCAGCTTTGGACAGGGGGCCACCGGGGAGCTGTTTTTT,CASSFGQGATGELFF
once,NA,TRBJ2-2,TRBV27,TGTGCCAGCACCCCGGACACCGGGGAGCTGTTTTTT,CASTPDTGELFF
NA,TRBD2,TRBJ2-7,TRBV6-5,TGTGCCAGCAGTTACTCGACTAGCGGAGTAGCCTACGAGCAGTACTTC,CASSYSTSGVAYEQYF
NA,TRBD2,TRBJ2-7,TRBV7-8,TGTGCCAGCAGCTCGCCGACACTAGCGGGGGGCCAGTACGAGCAGTACTTC,CASSSPTLAGGQYEQYF
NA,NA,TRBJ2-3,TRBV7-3,TGTGCCAGCAGCTTATCAGACACAGATACGCAGTATTTT,CASSLSDTDTQYF
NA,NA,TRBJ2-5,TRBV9,TGTGCCAGCAGCGTAGCCTCAGGGCGAGAGACCCAGTACTTC,CASSVASGRETQYF
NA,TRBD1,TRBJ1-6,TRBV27,TGTGCCAGCGGGGCAGGGGGCGCGTTGGGGAATTCACCCCTCCACTTT,CASGAGGALGNSPLHF
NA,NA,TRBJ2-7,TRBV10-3,TGTGCCATCAGTGAGAAAGCTACAGTCCGCGAGCAGTACTTC,CAISEKATVREQYF
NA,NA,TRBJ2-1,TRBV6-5,TGTGCCAGCGGCCGCAGTTACAATGAGCAGTTCTTC,CASGRSYNEQFF
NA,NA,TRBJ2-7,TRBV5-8,TGTGCCAGCAGGGGTTCCGGGGTAGTCGCCTACGAGCAGTACTTC,CASRGSGVVAYEQYF
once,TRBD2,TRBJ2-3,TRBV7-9,TGTGCCAGCAGCTCGCCGAAGCGGGGGGGCGGCACAGATACGCAGTATTTT,CASSSPKRGGGTDTQYF
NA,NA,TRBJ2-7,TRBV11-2,TGTGCCAGCAGCTTAGAATGGCAGGACACCTACGAGCAGTACTTC,CASSLEWQDTYEQYF
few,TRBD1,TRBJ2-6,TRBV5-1,TGCGCCAGCAGCAACCAGGGGGCGGGGGCCAACGTCCTGACTTTC,CASSNQGAGANVLTF
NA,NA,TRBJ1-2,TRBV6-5,TGTGCCAGCAGTTCGCCCCTGAACTCCTATGGCTACACCTTC,CASSSPLNSYGYTF
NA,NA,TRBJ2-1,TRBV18,TGTGCCAGCTCGAGGGCCGGGCTAGCCAATGAGCAGTTCTTC,CASSRAGLANEQFF
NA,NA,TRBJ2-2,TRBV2,TGTGCCAGCAACCAAGGGGGGGTCGGCACCGGGGAGCTGTTTTTT,CASNQGGVGTGELFF
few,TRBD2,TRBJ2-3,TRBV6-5,TGTGCCAGCAGTGGACTAGCGGGGGAACGGGATACGCAGTATTTT,CASSGLAGERDTQYF
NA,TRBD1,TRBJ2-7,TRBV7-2,TGTGCCAGCAGCCCCGGGACAGTGGTGCTCGAGCAGTGGTTC,CASSPGTVVLEQWF
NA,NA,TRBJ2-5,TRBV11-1,TGTGCCAGCAGCATAAATCAAGAGACCCAGTACTTC,CASSINQETQYF